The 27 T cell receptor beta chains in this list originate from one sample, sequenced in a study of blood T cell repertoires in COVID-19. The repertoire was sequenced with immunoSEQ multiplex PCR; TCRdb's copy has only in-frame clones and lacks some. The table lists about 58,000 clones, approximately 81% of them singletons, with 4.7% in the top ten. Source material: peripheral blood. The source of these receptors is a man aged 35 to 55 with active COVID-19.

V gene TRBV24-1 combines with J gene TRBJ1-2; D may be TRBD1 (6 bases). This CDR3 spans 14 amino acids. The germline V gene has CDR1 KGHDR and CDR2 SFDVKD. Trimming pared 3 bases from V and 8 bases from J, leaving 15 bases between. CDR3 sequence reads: CATSDQTGLRGYTF. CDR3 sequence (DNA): TGTGCCACCAGTGATCAAACAGGGCTCCGGGGCTACACCTTC.

CDR3 sequence (DNA): TGTGCCAGCAGGCGGGGGGGTGTCTCTGAAGCTTTCTTT. Amino acids: CASRRGGVSEAFF. The genes are TRBV3-1 (or the pseudogene TRBV3-2) and TRBJ1-1; TRBD1 might be the D (5 bases). CDR1 is LGHDT and CDR2 is YNNKEL in the germline V gene (reference sequence). V gave up 6 bases and J gave up 6 bases, with 14 bases separating them. The CDR3 loop spans 13 amino acids.

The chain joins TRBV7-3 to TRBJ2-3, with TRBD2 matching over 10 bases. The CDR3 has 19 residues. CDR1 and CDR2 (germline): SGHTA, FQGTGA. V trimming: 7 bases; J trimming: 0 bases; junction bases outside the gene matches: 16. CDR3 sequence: CASITVGSGRDTSTDTQYF. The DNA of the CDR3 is TGTGCCAGCATCACGGTGGGGAGCGGGAGGGATACTAGCACAGATACGCAGTATTTT. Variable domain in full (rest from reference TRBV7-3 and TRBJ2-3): GAGVSQTPSNKVTEKGKYVELRCDPISGHTALYWYRQSLGQGPEFLIYFQGTGAADDSGLPNDRFFAVRPEGSVSTLKIQRTERGDSAVYLCASITVGSGRDTSTDTQYFGPGTRLTVL.

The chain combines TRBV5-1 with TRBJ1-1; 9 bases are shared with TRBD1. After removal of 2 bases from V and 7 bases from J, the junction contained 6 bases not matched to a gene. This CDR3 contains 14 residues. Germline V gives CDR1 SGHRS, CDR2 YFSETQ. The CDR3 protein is CASSLITGGYEAFF. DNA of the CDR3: TGCGCCAGCAGCTTAATAACAGGGGGCTATGAAGCTTTCTTT.

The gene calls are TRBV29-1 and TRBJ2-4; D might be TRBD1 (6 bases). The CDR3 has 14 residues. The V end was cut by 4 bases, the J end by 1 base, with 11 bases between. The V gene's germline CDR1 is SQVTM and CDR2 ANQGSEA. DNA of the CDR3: TGCAGCGTTGCAGGGGTTGGGGCCAAAAACATTCAGTACTTC. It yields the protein CSVAGVGAKNIQYF.

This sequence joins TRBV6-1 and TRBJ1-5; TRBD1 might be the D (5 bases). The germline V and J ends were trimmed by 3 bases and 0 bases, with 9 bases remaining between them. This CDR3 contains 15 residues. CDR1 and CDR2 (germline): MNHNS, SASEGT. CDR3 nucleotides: TGTGCCAGCAGTGAGGGGCAGTATAGCAATCAGCCCCAGCATTTT. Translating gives CASSEGQYSNQPQHF.

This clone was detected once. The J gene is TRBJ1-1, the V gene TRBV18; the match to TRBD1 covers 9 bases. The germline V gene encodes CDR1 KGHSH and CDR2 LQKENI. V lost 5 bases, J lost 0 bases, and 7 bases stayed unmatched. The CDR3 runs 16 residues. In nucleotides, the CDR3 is TGTGCCAGCTCAGAGGGACAGGGAATTCTGAACACTGAAGCTTTCTTT. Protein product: CASSEGQGILNTEAFF.

This chain's CDR3 is CASSQRSSLNTGELFF. CDR3 DNA: TGTGCCAGCAGCCAACGGAGCTCCCTGAACACCGGGGAGCTGTTTTTT. V gene TRBV3-1 (or the pseudogene TRBV3-2) combines with J gene TRBJ2-2; unclear D gene. Trimming removed 2 bases at V and 1 base at J, with 11 bases between. The CDR3 is 16 amino acids. From germline, CDR1 is LGHDT and CDR2 YNNKEL (reference sequence).

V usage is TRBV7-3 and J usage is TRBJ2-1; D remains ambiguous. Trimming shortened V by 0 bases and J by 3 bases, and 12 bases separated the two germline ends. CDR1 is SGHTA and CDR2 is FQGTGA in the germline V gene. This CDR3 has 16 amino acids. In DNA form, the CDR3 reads TGTGCCAGCAGCTTAACGGGCAGTTCCCTCTACAATGAGCAGTTCTTC. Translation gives CASSLTGSSLYNEQFF.

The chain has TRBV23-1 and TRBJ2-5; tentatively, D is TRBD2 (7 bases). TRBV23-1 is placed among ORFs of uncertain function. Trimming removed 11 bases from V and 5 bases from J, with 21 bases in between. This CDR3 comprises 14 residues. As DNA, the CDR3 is TGCGCCGCGCGGGGGAGGGGGACGCAGGAGACCCAGTACTTC. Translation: CAARGRGTQETQYF.

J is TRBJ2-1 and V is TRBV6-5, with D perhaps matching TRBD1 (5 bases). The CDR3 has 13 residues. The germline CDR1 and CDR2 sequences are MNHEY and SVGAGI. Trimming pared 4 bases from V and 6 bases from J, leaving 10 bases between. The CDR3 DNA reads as TGTGCCAGCAGTTCTCCAGGGCCCAATGAGCAGTTCTTC. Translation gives CASSSPGPNEQFF.

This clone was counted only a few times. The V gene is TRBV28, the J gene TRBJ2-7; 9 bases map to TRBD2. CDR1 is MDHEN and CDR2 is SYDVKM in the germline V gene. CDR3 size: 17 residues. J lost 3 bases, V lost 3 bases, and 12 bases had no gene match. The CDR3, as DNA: TGTGCCAGCAGTTTTGTGAGCGGGAGGACCAGATTCTACGAGCAGTACTTC. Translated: CASSFVSGRTRFYEQYF. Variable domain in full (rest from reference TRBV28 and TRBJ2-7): DVKVTQSSRYLVKRTGEKVFLECVQDMDHENMFWYRQDPGLGLRLIYFSYDVKMKEKGDIPEGYSVSREKKERFSLILESASTNQTSMYLCASSFVSGRTRFYEQYFGPGTRLTVT.

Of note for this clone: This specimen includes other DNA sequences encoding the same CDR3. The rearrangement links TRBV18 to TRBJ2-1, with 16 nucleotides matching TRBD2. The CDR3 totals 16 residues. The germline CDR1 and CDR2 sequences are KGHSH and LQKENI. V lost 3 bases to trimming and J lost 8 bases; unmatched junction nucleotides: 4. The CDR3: CASSPGTSGRDDEQFF. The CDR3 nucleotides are TGTGCCAGCTCACCCGGGACTAGCGGGAGGGACGATGAGCAGTTCTTC.

CDR3 sequence reads: CASSVDRVGSYGYTF. For the CDR3, the DNA is TGTGCCAGCAGCGTGGACAGGGTCGGCAGCTATGGCTACACCTTC. The chain recombines TRBV7-3 with TRBJ1-2, with 8 positions matching TRBD1. The germline V gene encodes CDR1 SGHTA and CDR2 FQGTGA. The CDR3 runs to 15 residues. With V trimmed by 5 bases and J by 4 bases, 9 bases remained unmatched.

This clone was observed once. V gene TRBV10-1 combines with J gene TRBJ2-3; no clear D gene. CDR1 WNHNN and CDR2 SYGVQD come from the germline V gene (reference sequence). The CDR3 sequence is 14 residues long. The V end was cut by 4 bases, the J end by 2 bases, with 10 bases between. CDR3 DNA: TGCGCCAGCAGTGCCACTGTCGACACAGATACGCAGTATTTT. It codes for CASSATVDTDTQYF.

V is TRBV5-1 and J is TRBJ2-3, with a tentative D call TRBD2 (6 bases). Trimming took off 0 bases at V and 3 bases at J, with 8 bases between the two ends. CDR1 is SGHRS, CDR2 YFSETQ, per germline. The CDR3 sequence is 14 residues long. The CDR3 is CASSLAGETDTQYF. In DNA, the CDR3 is TGCGCCAGCAGCTTGGCGGGAGAGACAGATACGCAGTATTTT.

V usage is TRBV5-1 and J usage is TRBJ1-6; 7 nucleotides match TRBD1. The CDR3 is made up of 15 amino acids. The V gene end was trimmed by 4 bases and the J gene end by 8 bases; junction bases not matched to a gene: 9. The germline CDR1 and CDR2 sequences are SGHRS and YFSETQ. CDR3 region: CASSLTTGSYSPLHF. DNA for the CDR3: TGCGCCAGCAGCCTCACGACAGGGTCGTATTCACCCCTCCACTTT.

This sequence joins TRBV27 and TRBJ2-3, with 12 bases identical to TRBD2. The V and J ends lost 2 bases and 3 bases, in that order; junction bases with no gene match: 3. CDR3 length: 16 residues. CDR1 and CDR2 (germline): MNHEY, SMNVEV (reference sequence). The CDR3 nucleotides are TGTGCCAGCAGTTTACTAGCGGGAGGGGCGACAGATACGCAGTATTTT. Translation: CASSLLAGGATDTQYF.

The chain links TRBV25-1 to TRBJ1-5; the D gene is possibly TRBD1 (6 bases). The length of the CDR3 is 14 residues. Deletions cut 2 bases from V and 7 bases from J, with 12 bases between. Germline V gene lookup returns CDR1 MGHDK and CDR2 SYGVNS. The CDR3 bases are TGTGCCAGCAGTGAAGCCAGGGGTACACAGCCCCAGCATTTT. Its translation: CASSEARGTQPQHF.

The CDR3 DNA follows: TGTGCCAGCAGCTTAACCTCGGTCGGACTCCAGTACTTC. Amino acids: CASSLTSVGLQYF. V usage is TRBV7-3 and J usage is TRBJ2-5; the D gene is possibly TRBD2 (5 bases). The CDR3 is 13 residues long. The V end lost 0 bases, the J end lost 10 bases, and 12 bases lay between the germline ends. The germline gives CDR1 SGHTA, CDR2 FQGTGA.

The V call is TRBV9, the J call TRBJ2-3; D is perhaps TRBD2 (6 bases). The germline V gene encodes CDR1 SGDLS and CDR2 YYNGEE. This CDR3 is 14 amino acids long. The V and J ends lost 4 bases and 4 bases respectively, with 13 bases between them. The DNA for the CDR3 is TGTGCCAGCAGCTTTGGGACTGGGTCAGATACGCAGTATTTT. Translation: CASSFGTGSDTQYF. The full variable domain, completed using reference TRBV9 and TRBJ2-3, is DSGVTQTPKHLITATGQRVTLRCSPRSGDLSVYWYQQSLDQGLQFLIQYYNGEERAKGNILERFSAQQFPDLHSELNLSSLELGDSALYFCASSFGTGSDTQYFGPGTRLTVL.

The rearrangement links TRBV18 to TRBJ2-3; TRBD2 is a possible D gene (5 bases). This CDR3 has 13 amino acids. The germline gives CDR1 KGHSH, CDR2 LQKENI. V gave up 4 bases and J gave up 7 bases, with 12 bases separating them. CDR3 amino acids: CASSRGRENTQYF. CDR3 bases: TGTGCCAGCTCACGAGGGCGCGAAAATACGCAGTATTTT.

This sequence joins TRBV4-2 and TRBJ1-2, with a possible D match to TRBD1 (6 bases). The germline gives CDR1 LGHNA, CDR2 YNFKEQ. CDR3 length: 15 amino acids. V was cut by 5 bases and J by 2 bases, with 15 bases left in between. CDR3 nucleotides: TGTGCCAGCAGCTTCACGGACGGGACAAACTATGGCTACACCTTC. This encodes CASSFTDGTNYGYTF.

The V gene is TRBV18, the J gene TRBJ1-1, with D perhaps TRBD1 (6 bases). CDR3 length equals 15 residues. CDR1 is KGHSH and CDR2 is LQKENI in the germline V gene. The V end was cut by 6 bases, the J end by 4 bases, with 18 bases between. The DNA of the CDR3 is TGTGCCAGCTCCCCGGGGGCAGGGAGGGTCACTGAAGCTTTCTTT. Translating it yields CASSPGAGRVTEAFF.

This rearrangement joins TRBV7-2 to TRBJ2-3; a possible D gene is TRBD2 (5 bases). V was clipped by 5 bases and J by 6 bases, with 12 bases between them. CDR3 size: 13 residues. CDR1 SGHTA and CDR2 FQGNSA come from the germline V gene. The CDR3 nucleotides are TGTGCCAGCAGCCAAAGAGGGCGGGATACGCAGTATTTT. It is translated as CASSQRGRDTQYF.

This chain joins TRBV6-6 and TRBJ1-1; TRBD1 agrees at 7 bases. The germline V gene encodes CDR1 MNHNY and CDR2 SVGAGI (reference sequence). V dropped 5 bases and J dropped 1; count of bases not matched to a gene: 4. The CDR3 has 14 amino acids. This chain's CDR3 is CASSTRQGNTEAFF. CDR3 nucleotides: TGTGCCAGCAGTACACGACAGGGGAACACTGAAGCTTTCTTT.

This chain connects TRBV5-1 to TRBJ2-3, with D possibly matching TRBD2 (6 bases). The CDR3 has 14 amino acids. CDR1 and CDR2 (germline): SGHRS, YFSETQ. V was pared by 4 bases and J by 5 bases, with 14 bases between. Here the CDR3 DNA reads TGCGCCAGCAGCCCGCTCTGGAGGGAAGATACGCAGTATTTT. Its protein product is CASSPLWREDTQYF.